The clone carrying this T cell receptor (beta chain) came up many times. From RNA transcripts, TCR beta CDR3 regions were amplified. First-round RT-PCR targeting the TCR CDR3 was performed with the HTBI primer set. In TCRdb, the multiplex PCR reads were re-called with MiXCR into one record per CDR3 protein. Of fewer than 550,000 distinct CDR3 sequences in the sample, 15% to 19% were seen once. This sample was included in a study of T cells in Graves' hyperthyroidism and ophthalmopathy. The CDR3 length is 13 residues. Trimming removed 5 bases from V and 11 bases from J; junction bases left unmatched: 9. CDR1 is SGHTA, CDR2 FQGTGA, per germline.

The chain is built from TRBV7-3 and TRBJ2-1, with 7 bases aligning to TRBD1. This clonotype was obtained from a woman younger than 35 with Graves' hyperthyroidism. Source material: blood. The CDR3 region has the DNA TGTGCCAGCAGCCTGCGACAGGGTATTAAGCAGTTCTTC. It yields the protein CASSLRQGIKQFF.